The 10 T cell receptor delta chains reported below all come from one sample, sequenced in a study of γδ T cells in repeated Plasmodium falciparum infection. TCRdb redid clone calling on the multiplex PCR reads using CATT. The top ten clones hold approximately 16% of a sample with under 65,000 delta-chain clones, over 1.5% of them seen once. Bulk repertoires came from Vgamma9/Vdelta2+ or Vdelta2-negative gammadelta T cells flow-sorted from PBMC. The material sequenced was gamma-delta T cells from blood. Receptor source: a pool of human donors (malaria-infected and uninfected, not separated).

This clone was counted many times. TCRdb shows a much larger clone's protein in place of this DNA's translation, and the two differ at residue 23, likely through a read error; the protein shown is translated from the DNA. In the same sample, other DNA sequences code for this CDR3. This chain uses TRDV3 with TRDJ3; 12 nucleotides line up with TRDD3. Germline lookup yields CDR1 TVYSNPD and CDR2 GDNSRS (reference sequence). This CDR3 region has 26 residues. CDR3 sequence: CAPSVFRASQRTGGYPLSWDTRRMFF. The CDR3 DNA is TGTGCCCCCTCGGTATTCCGCGCCAGCCAGCGTACTGGGGGATACCCCCTCTCCTGGGACACCCGACGGATGTTTTTC.

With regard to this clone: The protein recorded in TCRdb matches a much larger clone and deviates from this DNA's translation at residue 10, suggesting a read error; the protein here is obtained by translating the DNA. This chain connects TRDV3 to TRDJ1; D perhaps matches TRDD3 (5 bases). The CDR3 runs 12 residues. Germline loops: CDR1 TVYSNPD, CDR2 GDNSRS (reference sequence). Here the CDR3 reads CAFMGCLDKPIF. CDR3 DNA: TGTGCCTTTATGGGATGTCTCGATAAACCCATCTTT.

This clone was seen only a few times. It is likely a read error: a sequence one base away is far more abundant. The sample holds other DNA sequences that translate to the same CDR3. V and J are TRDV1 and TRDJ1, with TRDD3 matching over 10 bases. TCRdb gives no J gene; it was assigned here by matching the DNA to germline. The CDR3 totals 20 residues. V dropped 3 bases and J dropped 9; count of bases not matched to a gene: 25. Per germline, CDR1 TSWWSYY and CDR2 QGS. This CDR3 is CALGELPSFSPYWGIGELIF. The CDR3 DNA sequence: TGTGCTCTTGGGGAGTTACCTTCTTTCTCTCCGTACTGGGGGATCGGGGAACTCATCTTT.

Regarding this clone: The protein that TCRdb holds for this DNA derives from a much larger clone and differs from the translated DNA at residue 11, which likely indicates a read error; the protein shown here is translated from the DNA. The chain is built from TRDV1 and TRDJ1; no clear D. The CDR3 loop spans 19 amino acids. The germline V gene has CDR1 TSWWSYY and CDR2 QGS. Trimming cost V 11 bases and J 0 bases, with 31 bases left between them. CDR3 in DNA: TGTGCTTTACATTCCCCGACCTCCGTTGCGTGCGACTACACCGATAAACTCATCTTT. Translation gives CALHSPTSVACDYTDKLIF.

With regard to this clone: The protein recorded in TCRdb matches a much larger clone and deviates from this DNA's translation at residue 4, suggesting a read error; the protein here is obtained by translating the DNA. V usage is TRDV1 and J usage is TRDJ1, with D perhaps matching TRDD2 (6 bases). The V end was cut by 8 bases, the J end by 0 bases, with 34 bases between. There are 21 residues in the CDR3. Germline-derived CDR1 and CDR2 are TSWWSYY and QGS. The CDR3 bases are TGTGCTCTTAGGGTTCAAGGGTGGCTCCTACTTCGTACTTCGTACACCGATAAACTCATCTTT. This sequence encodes CALRVQGWLLLRTSYTDKLIF.

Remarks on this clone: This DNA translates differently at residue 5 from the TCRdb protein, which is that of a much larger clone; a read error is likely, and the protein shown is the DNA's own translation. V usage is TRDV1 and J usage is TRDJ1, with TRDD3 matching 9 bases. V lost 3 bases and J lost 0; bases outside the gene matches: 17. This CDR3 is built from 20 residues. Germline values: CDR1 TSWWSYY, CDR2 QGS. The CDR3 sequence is CALGERGSFWGIHYTDKLIF. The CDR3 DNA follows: TGTGCTCTTGGGGAGAGGGGTTCTTTCTGGGGGATTCATTACACCGATAAACTCATCTTT.

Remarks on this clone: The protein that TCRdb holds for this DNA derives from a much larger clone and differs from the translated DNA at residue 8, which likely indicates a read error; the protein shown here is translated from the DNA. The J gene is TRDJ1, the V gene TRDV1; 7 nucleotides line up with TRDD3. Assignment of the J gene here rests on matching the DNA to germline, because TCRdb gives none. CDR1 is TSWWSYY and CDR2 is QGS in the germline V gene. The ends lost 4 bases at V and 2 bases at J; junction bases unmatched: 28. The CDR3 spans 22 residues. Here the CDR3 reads CALGVVVNTPRLYWGYTDKLIF. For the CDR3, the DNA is TGTGCTCTTGGGGTGGTGGTCAATACCCCGCGGTTATACTGGGGTTATACCGATAAACTCATCTTT.

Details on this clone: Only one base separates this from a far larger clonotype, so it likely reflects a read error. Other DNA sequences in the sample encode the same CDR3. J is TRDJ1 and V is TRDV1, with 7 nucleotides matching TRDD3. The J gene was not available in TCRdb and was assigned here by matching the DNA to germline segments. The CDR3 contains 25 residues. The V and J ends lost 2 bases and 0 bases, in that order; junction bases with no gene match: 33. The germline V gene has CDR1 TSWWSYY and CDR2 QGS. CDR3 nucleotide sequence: TGTGCTCTTGGGGAAGGACTGCATCGGGCGAAGACCGGGGGATCGTTTCCCCCGTACACCGATAAACTCATCTTT. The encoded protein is CALGEGLHRAKTGGSFPPYTDKLIF.

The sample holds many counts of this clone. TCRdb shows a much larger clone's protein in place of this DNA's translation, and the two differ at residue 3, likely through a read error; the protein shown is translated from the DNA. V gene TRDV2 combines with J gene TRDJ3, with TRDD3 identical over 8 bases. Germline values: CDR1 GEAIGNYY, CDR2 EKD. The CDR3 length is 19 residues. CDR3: CASDTPGGQSSWDTRQMFF. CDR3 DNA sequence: TGTGCCAGTGACACTCCTGGGGGACAAAGCTCCTGGGACACCCGACAGATGTTTTTC.

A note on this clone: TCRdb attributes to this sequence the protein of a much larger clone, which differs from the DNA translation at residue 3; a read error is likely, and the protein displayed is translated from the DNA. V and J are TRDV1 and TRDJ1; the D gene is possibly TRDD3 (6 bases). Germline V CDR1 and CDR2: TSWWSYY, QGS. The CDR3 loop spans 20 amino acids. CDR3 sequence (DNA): TGTGCTCCTGGGGAACCCAAAAAGTGGGTCTGGGGACCGTACACCGATAAACTCATCTTT. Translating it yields CAPGEPKKWVWGPYTDKLIF.